Included here is one TCR beta chain sequence, with context. The treatment: some 20 received Ad26.COV2.S at low or high dose, single or two shots; about 5 received placebo; per-sample allocation not given. The study sampled participants on day 63 after the first vaccine or placebo injection. The sample is drawn from a study of Ad26.COV2.S vaccination and SARS-CoV-2 variants. Generated by immunoSEQ multiplex PCR, the TCRdb table keeps only in-frame clones and is missing some. The top ten hold around 1.9% of the sample, which has some 340,000 clones, around 84% seen once. Germline assignment: CDR1 MNHEY and CDR2 SVGAGI. This CDR3 is built from 14 residues. After removal of 6 bases from V and 6 bases from J, the junction contained 10 bases not matched to a gene.

This TCR came from a person between 18 and 65 years old who received the Ad26.COV2.S COVID-19 vaccine or a placebo. The chain joins TRBV6-5 to TRBJ2-7; 8 bases map to TRBD1. The sequences come from peripheral blood, collected in a trial of Ad26.COV2.S vaccine versus placebo. The CDR3 DNA reads as TGTGCCAGCAGGATGACAGGGGCGGTGGGCGAGCAGTACTTC. Translation: CASRMTGAVGEQYF.